The following is a T cell receptor (beta chain) sequence with its context. Its antigen has not been determined. Base quality data are lacking; no much larger clone is found one base away. This sample is part of a study of shared clonotypes between healthy human individuals (TCRdb year 2020). Background for the entire study: The cohort included three men and a couple of women between 18 and 49 years of age. Per donor, three plates each were used for CD4 naive and CD4 memory, two for CD8 naive, and one for CD8 memory. Blood TCR repertoires of five healthy adults were deeply sequenced to estimate repertoire size and the extent of clonotype sharing between individuals. Libraries were prepared and TCR repertoires were sequenced by different laboratories using diverse techniques, in order to increase sequencing depth and limit assay-specific biases. Per donor, leukapheresis produced somewhere between about 0.85 and 8.9 billion PBMCs.

Using the deep immunoSEQ assay, multiplex PCR amplified TCR CDR3 regions from genomic DNA. Genomic DNA extracted from each cell subset was distributed evenly over all wells of several immunoSEQ 96-well plates, and each plate served as one replicate. For sorted subsets, about 0.2 ug genomic DNA, equal to 25,000 to 35,000 T cell genomes, was loaded into each replicate PCR. Purified libraries were quantified with a Qubit 3.0 fluorometer, sized on a Bioanalyzer 2100, and re-quantified with the KAPA Library Quantification kit. Every immunoSEQ 96-well plate was sequenced on a separate single-read 150-cycle Illumina NextSeq 550 flow cell. The original pipeline was this. Because only junctional sequences without quality scores were contained in the immunoSEQ output, filtering matching that applied to full-length reads could not be performed. Sequences were annotated with PyIR, a Python wrapper for IgBLAST v1.9, using IMGT germline references to assign V/J genes and CDR3. Reads with weak V/J assignments (E-value above 1e-6), missing CDR3, stop codons, out-of-frame junctions, or ambiguous translated residues were removed. V3J clonotypes were defined as sequences sharing an identical inferred V gene, J gene, and CDR3 amino acid sequence. The percentage overlap between two repertoires was calculated by dividing the number of shared unique clonotypes by the size of the smaller repertoire. Richness of each repertoire was evaluated using RTK rarefaction, the Chao1 estimator, and Recon v2.1 estimates of unobserved clonotypes. Generation probabilities were computed with OLGA for all TCRbeta clonotypes obtained by the gDNA method from four donors. TCRdb's version of the immuneACCESS table is confined to in-frame rearrangements and falls short of the full clone set. An unresolved V gene accounts for under half of the shortfall where checked; the remainder is of unknown origin. V and J calls and clone size are those listed in that table; D and trimming were worked out from the DNA. This sample holds under 850,000 clones; roughly 92% were observed only once. The top ten hold nearly 25% of the sample.

CD8 naive samples were CD45RO-negative cells positively selected for CCR7, giving a CD45RA+CCR7+ population that excluded TemRA cells. The donors were healthy, HIV-negative adults who had no recently reported acute infections or vaccinations. Only Caucasian adults living in Nashville, Tennessee, USA were represented among the donors. Blood was obtained by leukapheresis, after which PBMCs were separated by Ficoll-Histopaque density gradient centrifugation and cryopreserved in liquid nitrogen vapor phase. Analytical flow cytometry was used to check the purity and quantity of every magnetically sorted T cell population. From each sorted fraction, genomic DNA was isolated and quantified by UV absorbance on a Nanodrop 2000c. V is pared back by 1 base and J by 8 bases, with 9 bases lying between the germline termini. CDR1 SSHAT and CDR2 FNYEAQ were looked up in the germline V gene (reference sequence). Inclusive of the bounding cysteine and phenylalanine, the CDR3 is 13 residues long. Only the CDR3 DNA stays, 39 bases, in frame from base 1.

Paper-wide results and their limitations: The small number of donors limited the genetic and exposure-history diversity represented. Based on pairwise subsampling, the degree of clonotype sharing among donors was expected to be affected by sequencing depth. Sampling was restricted to blood, and TCR repertoires in tissues likely differ from the TCR repertoires found in blood. Roughly 5.2% of naive CD4, 3% to 3.5% of naive CD8, around 2.3% of memory CD4, and approximately 0.39% of memory CD8 clonotypes were shared across a handful of donors. Rarefaction of sorted-subset datasets indicated incomplete sequencing despite the large sequencing depth. Clonotypes shared by all four sorted-subset donors showed higher generation probabilities than non-shared clonotypes. Naive subsets generally had larger estimated clonotype richness than memory subsets did.

The sequencing sample was made of naive CD8+ T cells sorted from blood. Explained via the paper, the cell subset or site label denotes: CD45RA+CCR7+. This clonotype originated in a man in his thirties or forties in good health. The rearranged segments are TRBV7-7 and TRBJ2-1; TRBD2 is a possible D gene, resting on 5 matching bases. The CDR3 protein: CASSLELAHEQFF. The base sequence is TGTGCCAGCAGCTTAGAGCTAGCACATGAGCAGTTCTTC. With the rest looked up from the reference TRBV7-7 and TRBJ2-1 genes rather than sequenced, the full variable domain is GAGVSQSPRYKVTKRGQDVTLRCDPISSHATLYWYQQALGQGPEFLTYFNYEAQPDKSGLPSDRFSAERPEGSISTLTIQRTEQRDSAMYRCASSLELAHEQFFGPGTRLTVL.